The entry that follows covers one TCR beta chain sequence. No cognate antigen has been identified for it. No quality values exist for individual bases; no much larger clone is one base distant. After removal of 2 bases from V and 5 bases from J, the junction retains 13 bases not matched to a gene. CDR1 KGHDR and CDR2 SFDVKD are derived from the germline V gene. The CDR3 numbers 18 residues from cysteine through phenylalanine. The sequence is cut down to CDR3 DNA, 54 bases in frame from base 1. The data originate from a study of blood T cell repertoires in COVID-19 (TCRdb year 2020). A note on the overall study: Samples covering the acute and convalescent phases of COVID-19 were provided by collaborators in the United States, Italy and Spain. The repertoires were released in a freely available public database intended as a resource for research on the immune response to SARS-CoV-2. A de-identified subject ID, COVID-19 status, age in years and sex were almost always included in the sample metadata. Samples came from the ongoing ImmuneRACE study (first 160 participants) plus 1,254 subjects from 6 global collaborators. Where available, HLA class I and class II types were obtained from metadata supplied by the sample provider rather than from assay-based typing. The prospective study material was composed of cDNA or gDNA derived from T cells, B-cell-depleted T cells, or PBMCs. Subjects who had been exposed to COVID-19, were actively infected with it, or had recovered from it provided the deeply sampled blood TCRbeta repertoires that made up the dataset.

The immunoSEQ Assay, a bias-controlled multiplex PCR, was used to amplify TCRbeta CDR3 regions from genomic DNA. Per the original workflow: The number of nucleated cells in each sample was estimated from the amplification of reference gene primers within the assay. To quantify the absolute abundance of each unique TCRbeta CDR3 rearrangement, sequence reads were collapsed and filtered. For each sample, productive Simpson clonality was calculated as the square root of Simpson's diversity index over productive rearrangements. Here the immuneACCESS table is served through TCRdb, limited to in-frame sequences with V and J called. Missing clones are a known gap in these copies; in checked studies unresolved V genes cover under half, and the rest lacks a known reason. D and trimming were read from the DNA, whereas the V and J calls and clone size are those reported in that table. The sample contains roughly 700,000 clones, just under 90% of them found a single time. The ten largest clones capture about 0.24% of the sample.

What the research found in general, with its limitations: How much clinical and demographic metadata was included differed by source and by participant, and the metadata was provided uncurated.

Whole blood was collected in K2EDTA tubes by collaborating institutions according to the institutions' own protocols. For TCRbeta analysis, collaborator samples were shipped as frozen whole blood, as isolated PBMCs, or as DNA extracted from either sample type. Sequencing was carried out using peripheral blood. The sequence joins TRBV24-1 to TRBJ2-2; 7 nucleotides in the junction match TRBD1. This receptor was identified in a woman younger than 30 with acute or convalescent COVID-19. The nucleotide sequence is TGTGCCACCAGTGATTACCAATATCGGGACAGATCTACCGGGGAGCTGTTTTTT. Its product reads: CATSDYQYRDRSTGELFF.